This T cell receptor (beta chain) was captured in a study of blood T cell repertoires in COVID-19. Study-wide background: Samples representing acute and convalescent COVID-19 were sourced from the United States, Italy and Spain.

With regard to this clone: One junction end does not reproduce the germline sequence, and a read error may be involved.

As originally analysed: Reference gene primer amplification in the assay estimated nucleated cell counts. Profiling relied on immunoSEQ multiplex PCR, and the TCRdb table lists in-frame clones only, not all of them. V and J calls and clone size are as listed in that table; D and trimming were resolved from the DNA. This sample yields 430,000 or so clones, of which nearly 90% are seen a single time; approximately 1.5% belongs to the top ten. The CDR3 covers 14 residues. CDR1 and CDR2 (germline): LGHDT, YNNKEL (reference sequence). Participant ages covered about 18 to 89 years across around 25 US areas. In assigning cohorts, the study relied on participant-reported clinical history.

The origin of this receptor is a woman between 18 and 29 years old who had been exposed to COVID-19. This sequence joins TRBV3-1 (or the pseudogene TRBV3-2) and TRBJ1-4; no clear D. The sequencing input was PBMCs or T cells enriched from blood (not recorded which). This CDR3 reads CASSQGGRAEELFF. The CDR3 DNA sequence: TGTGCCAGCAGCCAAGGCGGGAGGGCTGAAGAACTGTTTTTT.